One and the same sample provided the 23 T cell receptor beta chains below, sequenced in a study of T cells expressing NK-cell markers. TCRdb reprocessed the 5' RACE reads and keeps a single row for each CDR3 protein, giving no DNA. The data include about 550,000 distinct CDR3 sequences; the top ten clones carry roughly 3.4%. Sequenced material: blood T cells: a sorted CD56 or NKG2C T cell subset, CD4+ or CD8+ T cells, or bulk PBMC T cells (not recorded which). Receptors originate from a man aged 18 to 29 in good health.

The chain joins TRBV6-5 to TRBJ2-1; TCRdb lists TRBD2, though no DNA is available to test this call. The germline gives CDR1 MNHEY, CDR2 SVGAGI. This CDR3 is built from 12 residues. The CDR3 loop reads CASRGGFDEQFF.

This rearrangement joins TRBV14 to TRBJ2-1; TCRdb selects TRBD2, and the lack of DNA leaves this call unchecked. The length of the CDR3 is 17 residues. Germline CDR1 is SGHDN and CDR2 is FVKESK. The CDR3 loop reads CASSQPGLAISYNEQFF.

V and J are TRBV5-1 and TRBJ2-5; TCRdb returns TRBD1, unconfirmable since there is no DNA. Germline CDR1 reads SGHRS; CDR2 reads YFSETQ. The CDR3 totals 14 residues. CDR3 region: CASSPSEGEETQYF.

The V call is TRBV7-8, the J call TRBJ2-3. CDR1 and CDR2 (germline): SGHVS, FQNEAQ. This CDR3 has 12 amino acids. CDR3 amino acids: CASSLSGEAQYF.

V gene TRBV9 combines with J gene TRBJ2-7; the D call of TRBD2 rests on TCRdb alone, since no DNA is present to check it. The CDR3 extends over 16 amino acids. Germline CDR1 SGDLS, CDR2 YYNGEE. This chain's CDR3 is CASSVALDSGRSEQYF.

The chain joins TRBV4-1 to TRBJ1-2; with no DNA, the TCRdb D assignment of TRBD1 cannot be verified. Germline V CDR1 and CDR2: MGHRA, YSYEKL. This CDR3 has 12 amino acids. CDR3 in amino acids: CASRQGAGGYTF.

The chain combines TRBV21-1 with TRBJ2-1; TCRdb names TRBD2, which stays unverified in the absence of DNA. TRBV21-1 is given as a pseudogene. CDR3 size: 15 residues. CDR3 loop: CASSKEVAGGAEQFF.

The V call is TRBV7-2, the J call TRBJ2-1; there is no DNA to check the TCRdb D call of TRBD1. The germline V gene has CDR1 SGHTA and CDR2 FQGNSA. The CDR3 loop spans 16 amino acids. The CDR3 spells CASSLVRGPPYNEQFF.

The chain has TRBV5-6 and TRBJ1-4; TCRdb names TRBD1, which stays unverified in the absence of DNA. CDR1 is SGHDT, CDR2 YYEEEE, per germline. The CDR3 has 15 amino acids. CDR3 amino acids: CASSSTGQGNEKLFF.

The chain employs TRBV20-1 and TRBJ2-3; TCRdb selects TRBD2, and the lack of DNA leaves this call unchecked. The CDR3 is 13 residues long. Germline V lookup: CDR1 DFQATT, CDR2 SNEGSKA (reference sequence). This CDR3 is CSARTSFADTQYF.

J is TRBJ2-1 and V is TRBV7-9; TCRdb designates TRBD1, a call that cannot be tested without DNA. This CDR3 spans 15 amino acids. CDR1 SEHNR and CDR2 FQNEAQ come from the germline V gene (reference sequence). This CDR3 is CASSLGQGAFNEQFF.

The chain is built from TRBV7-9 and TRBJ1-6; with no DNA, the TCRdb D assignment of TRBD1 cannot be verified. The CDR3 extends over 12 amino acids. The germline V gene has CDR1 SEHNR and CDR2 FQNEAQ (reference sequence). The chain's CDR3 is CASSLGGQWAHF.

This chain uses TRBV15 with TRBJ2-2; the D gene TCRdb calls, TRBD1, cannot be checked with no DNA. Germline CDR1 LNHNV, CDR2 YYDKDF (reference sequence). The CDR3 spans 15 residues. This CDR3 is CATGGSGQWGGELFF.

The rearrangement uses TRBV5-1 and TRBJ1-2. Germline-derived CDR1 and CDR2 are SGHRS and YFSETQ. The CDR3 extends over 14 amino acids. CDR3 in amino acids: CASSLGTDDPGYTF.

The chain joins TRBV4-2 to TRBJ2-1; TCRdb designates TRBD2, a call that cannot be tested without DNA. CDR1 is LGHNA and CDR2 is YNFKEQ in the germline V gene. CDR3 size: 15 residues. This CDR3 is CASSQDWGTNNEQFF.

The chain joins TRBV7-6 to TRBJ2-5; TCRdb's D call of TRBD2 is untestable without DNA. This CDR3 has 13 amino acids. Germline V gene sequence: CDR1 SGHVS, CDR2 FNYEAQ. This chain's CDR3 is CASSLGGRQTQYF.

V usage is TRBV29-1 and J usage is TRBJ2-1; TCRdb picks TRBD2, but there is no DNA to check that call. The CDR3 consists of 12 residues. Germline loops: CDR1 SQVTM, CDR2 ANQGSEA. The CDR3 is CSVLVLTYEQFF.

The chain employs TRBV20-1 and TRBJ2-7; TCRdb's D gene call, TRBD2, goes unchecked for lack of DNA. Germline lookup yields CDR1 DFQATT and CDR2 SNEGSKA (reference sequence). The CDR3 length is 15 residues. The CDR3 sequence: CSAPGLANQTYEQYF.

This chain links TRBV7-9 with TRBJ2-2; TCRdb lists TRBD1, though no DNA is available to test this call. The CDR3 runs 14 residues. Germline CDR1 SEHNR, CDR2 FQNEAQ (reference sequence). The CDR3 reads CASPGRGSTGELFF.

The CDR3 is CASSRSGTANTEAFF. The chain couples TRBV5-1 to TRBJ1-1; there is no DNA to check the TCRdb D call of TRBD1. The germline V gene has CDR1 SGHRS and CDR2 YFSETQ. The CDR3 has 15 amino acids.

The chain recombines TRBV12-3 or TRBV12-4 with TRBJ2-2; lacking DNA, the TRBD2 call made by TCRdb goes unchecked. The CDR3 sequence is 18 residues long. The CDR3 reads CASSKPGLVSENTGELFF.

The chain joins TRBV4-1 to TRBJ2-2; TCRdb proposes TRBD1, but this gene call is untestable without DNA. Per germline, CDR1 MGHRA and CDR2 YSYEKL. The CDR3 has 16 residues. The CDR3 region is CASSGRTGGVTGELFF.

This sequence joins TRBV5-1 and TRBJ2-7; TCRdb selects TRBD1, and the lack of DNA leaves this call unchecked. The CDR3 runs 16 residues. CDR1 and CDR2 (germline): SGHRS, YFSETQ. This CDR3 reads CASSLDLGQEHYEQYF. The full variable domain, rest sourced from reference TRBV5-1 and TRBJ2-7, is KAGVTQTPRYLIKTRGQQVTLSCSPISGHRSVSWYQQTPGQGLQFLFEYFSETQRNKGNFPGRFSGRQFSNSRSEMNVSTLELGDSALYLCASSLDLGQEHYEQYFGPGTRLTVT.